This TCR beta chain stems from a study of shared clonotypes between healthy human individuals. Profiled with immunoSEQ multiplex PCR; TCRdb holds only in-frame clones, not every one. The sample has 2 million to 2.5 million clones, approximately 95% seen once. This TCR was recovered from a man aged 18 to 29 in good health. Some clones in this sample may be carry-over from other donors' samples. The sample comprised naive CD4+ T cells from PBMCs. Subset specified: CD45RA+ positively selected.

In nucleotides, the CDR3 is TGTGCCATCTCTCAGCGGGAGGGCACAGATACGCAGTATTTT. Its translation: CAISQREGTDTQYF. The genes are TRBV10-3 and TRBJ2-3, with 9 bases lining up with TRBD2. CDR1 and CDR2 (germline): ENHRY, SYGVKD. CDR3 length equals 14 residues. Trimming took 8 bases from V and 1 from J; bases not matched to a gene: 4.